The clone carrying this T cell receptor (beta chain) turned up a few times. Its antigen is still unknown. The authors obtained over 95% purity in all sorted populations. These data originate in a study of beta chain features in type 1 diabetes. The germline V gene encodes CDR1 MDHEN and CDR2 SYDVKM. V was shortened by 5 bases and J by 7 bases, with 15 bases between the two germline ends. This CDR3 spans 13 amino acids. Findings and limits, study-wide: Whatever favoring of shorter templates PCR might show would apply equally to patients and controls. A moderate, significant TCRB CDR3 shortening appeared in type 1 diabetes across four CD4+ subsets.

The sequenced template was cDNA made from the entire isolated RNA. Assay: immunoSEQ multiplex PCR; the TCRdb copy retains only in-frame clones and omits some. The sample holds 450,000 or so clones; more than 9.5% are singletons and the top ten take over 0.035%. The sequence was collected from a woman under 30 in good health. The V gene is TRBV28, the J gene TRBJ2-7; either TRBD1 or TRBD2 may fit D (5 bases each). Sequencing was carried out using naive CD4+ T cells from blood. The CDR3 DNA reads TGTGCCAGCAGTCGGGGCCCAAAATCAGAGCAGTACGTC. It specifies CASSRGPKSEQYV.